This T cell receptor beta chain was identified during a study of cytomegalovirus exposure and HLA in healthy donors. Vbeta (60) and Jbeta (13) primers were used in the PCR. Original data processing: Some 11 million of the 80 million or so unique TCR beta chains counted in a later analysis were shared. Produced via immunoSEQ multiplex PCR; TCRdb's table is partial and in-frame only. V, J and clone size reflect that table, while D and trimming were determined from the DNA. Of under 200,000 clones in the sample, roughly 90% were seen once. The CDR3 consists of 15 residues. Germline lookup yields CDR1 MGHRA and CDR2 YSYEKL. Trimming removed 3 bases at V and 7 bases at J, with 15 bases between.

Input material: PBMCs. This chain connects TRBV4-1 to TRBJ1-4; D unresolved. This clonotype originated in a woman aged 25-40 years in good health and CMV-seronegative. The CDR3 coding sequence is TGCGCCAGCAGCCAGATGCAGGTCGGAGGTGAAAAACTGTTTTTT. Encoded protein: CASSQMQVGGEKLFF.